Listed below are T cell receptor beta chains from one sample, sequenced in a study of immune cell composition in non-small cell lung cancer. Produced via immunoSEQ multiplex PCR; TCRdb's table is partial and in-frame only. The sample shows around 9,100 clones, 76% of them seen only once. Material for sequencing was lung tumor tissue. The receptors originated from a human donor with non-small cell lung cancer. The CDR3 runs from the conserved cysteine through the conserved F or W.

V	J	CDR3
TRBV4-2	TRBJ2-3	CASSQEGLAGGPGADTQYF
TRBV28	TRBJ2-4	CASSPPGLAGSSIQYF
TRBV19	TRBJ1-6	CASRIQGAHSPLHF
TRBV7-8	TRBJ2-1	CASSLGNEQFF
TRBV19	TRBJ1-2	CASSMGQLYGYTF
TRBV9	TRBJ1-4	CASSVVPWVPGSNEKLFF
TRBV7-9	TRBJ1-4	CASSLDVNEKLFF
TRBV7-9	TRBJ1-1	CASTSGVNTEAFF
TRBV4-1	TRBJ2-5	CASSQDGTRSETQYF
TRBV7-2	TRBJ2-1	CASSLARAGEQFF
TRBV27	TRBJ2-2	CASSFVTGELFF
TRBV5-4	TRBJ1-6	CASRAKGVDNSPLHF
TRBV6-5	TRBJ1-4	CASSGNPGKLFF
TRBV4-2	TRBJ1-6	CASSLNPGGADSPLHF
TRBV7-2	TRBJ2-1	CASSLGGSGASGGEQFF
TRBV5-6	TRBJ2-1	CASSPGMRVSHNEQFF
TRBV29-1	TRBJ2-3	CSDGATDTQYF
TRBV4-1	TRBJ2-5	CASSQGGGLDQETQYF
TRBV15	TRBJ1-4	CATSNGPGVGGEKLFF
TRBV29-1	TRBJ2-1	CSVQPTSANNEQFF
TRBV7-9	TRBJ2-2	CASSLRQGVASTGELFF
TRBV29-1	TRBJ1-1	CSVDREAFF
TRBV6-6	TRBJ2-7	CASSYGRAGGVDEQYF
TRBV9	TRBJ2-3	CASSVGTDTQYF
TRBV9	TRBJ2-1	CASSVDGGTYNEQFF
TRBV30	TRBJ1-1	CAWSIRASSNTEAFF
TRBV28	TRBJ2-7	CASSSSAGDYEQHF
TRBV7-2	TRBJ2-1	CASSFRWTSGDNEQFF
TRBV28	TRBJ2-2	CASSLVTGIGELFF
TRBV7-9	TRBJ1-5	CASSLAGQPQHF
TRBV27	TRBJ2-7	CASIPRGQGAKEQYF
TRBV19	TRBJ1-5	CASSPRGEGIRNQPQHF
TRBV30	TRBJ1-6	CAWSVRTGSNSPLHF
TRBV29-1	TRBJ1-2	CSVAVTGTNYGYTF
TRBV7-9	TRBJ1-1	CASSLWTEAFF
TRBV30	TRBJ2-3	CAWSVGTGVTDTQYF
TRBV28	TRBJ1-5	CASSSDRTNQPQHF
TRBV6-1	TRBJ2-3	CASSERAQYF
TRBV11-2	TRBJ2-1	CASSLGQGERIF
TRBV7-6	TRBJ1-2	CASSLGQGQGYTF
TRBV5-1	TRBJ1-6	CASSLAASGNSPLHF
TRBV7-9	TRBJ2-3	CASNRAAGSTDTQYF
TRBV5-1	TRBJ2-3	CASSRGQSLTDTQYF
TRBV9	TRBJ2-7	CASSVGRGEQYF
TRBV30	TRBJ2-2	CAWWTGTGELFF
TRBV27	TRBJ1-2	CASSLFRDRRNYGYTF
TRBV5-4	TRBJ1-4	CASSLDVNEKLFF
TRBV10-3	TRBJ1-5	CAAGTDNQPQHF
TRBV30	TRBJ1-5	CAWSPRARVSQPQHF
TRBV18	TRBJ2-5	CASSRGEKETQYF
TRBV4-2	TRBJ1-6	CASSQETGANSPLHF
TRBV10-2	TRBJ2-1	CASLWATGTGGNEQFF